The clone carrying this TCR beta chain was observed a few times. No antigen is known for it. The source of the sample is a study of molecular identifiers for immune sequencing clone quantification. One entry per CDR3 protein, called by TCRdb with MiXCR from the PCR reads. Here the sample spans fewer than 350,000 distinct CDR3 sequences, over 20% being singletons. V was cut by 6 bases and J by 5 bases, with 18 bases left in between. Looked up from germline, CDR1 is SQVTM and CDR2 is ANQGSEA. The CDR3 length is 14 residues. General study findings and limits: Clones above 20 RNA copies held over 99% of effector molecules, under 1% in naive cells.

This rearrangement joins TRBV29-1 to TRBJ2-3; D tentatively fits TRBD1 or TRBD2 (6 bases each). The TCR originated in a human donor in good health. Some libraries in this study had Jurkat cell RNA spiked in. Sequenced sample: naive CD8+ T cells from blood, with Jurkat cell RNA spiked in. The subset denotes: FACS-sorted CD8+CD4-CCR7+CD45RA+ naive T cells. Here the CDR3 reads CSVPRVEGVDTQYF. The CDR3 DNA sequence: TGCAGCGTCCCGAGGGTGGAGGGGGTAGATACGCAGTATTTT.